These T cell receptor beta chains were read from a single sample in a study of cytomegalovirus exposure and HLA in healthy donors. Generated by immunoSEQ multiplex PCR, the TCRdb table keeps only in-frame clones and is missing some. The table lists some 100,000 clones, around 80% of them singletons, with around 1.2% in the top ten. Material for sequencing was PBMCs. All receptors come from a woman between 18 and 29 years old in good health and CMV-seronegative. CDR3s include the opening cysteine and the closing phenylalanine or tryptophan. The order of the fields is V gene, D gene, clone size, CDR3 length, J gene, CDR3 protein, CDR3 DNA. The D gene is left open where the match is weak. Not every row has a clone size; where given, it reads once, few, many or a size class.

>TRBV11-2|-|once|14|TRBJ2-5
CASSPWTSQETQYF
TGTGCCAGCAGCCCATGGACATCCCAAGAGACCCAGTACTTC
>TRBV19|TRBD1|-|15|TRBJ1-6
CASSTGTGGASPLHF
TGTGCCAGTAGTACCGGGACAGGGGGCGCATCACCCCTCCACTTT
>TRBV10-3|-|-|14|TRBJ1-1
CAIRLDIRNTEAFF
TGTGCCATCAGGTTGGACATCCGGAACACTGAAGCTTTCTTT
>TRBV5-4|-|few|13|TRBJ1-3
CASSLGGGNTIYF
TGTGCCAGCAGCTTGGGAGGAGGAAACACCATATATTTT
>TRBV20-1|-|-|10|TRBJ2-5
CSAFLGTQYF
TGCAGTGCCTTTCTAGGGACCCAGTACTTC
>TRBV4-1|-|few|14|TRBJ2-2
CASSPGENTGELFF
TGCGCCAGCAGCCCCGGGGAGAACACCGGGGAGCTGTTTTTT
>TRBV5-4|TRBD1|few|17|TRBJ2-6
CASSWGQGAGGANVLTF
TGTGCCAGCAGCTGGGGACAGGGGGCAGGTGGGGCCAACGTCCTGACTTTC
>TRBV5-4|-|-|17|TRBJ2-6
CASSSSGGSSGANVLTF
TGTGCCAGCAGCTCCTCTGGGGGCAGCTCTGGGGCCAACGTCCTGACTTTC
>TRBV9|-|-|13|TRBJ1-6
CACSSQLNSPLHF
TGTGCCTGCAGCTCCCAACTCAATTCACCCCTCCACTTT
>TRBV5-1|-|-|15|TRBJ1-1
CASSLLVGENTEAFF
TGCGCCAGCAGCTTGTTAGTCGGGGAGAACACTGAAGCTTTCTTT
>TRBV4-3|-|-|15|TRBJ1-2
CASSQGGTGNYGYTF
TGCGCCAGCAGCCAAGGCGGAACCGGGAACTATGGCTACACCTTC
>TRBV4-3|-|-|16|TRBJ1-3
CASRPGHLSSGNTIYF
TGCGCCAGCCGCCCGGGACACCTGAGCTCTGGAAACACCATATATTTT
>TRBV7-9|TRBD1|-|14|TRBJ1-4
CASSFPGQVEKLFF
TGTGCCAGCAGCTTCCCGGGACAGGTTGAAAAACTGTTTTTT
>TRBV29-1|-|-|10|TRBJ2-1
CSVGRDKQFF
TGCAGCGTTGGCAGGGATAAGCAGTTCTTC
>TRBV19|-|-|14|TRBJ2-5
CASRLTGSSKTQYF
TGTGCCAGTAGGTTAACAGGGAGCAGCAAGACCCAGTACTTC
>TRBV9|TRBD2|-|17|TRBJ2-5
CASSVGGLAGAQETQYF
TGTGCCAGCAGCGTTGGGGGACTAGCGGGGGCACAAGAGACCCAGTACTTC
>TRBV4-2|-|-|16|TRBJ2-6
CASSQDSSSGANVLTF
TGTGCCAGCAGCCAAGATAGTAGCTCTGGGGCCAACGTCCTGACTTTC
>TRBV4-3|-|-|19|TRBJ2-6
CASSQLTGTPLSGANVLTF
TGCGCCAGCAGCCAATTAACCGGGACTCCCCTCTCTGGGGCCAACGTCCTGACTTTC
>TRBV10-3|-|-|14|TRBJ2-7
CAISLNRAHYEQYF
TGTGCCATCAGTCTTAACAGGGCCCACTACGAGCAGTACTTC
>TRBV7-2|-|-|12|TRBJ2-1
CASSTLGNEQFF
TGTGCCAGCAGCACACTAGGTAATGAGCAGTTCTTC
>TRBV5-1|TRBD2|few|15|TRBJ2-1
CASSLTGRIYNEQFF
TGCGCCAGCAGCTTGACCGGGAGGATCTACAATGAGCAGTTCTTC
>TRBV6-5|-|-|14|TRBJ2-3
CASTRDLGTDTQYF
TGTGCCAGCACCCGGGACTTAGGCACAGATACGCAGTATTTT
>TRBV27|-|-|14|TRBJ2-2
CASSPRGSPGELFF
TGTGCCAGCAGCCCCAGGGGTTCTCCCGGGGAGCTGTTTTTT
>TRBV27|-|-|14|TRBJ2-2
CASSLQGSTGELFF
TGTGCCAGCAGTTTGCAGGGGTCCACCGGGGAGCTGTTTTTT
>TRBV4-2|-|-|16|TRBJ2-3
CASSQEASRLADTQYF
TGTGCCAGCAGCCAAGAGGCTAGCAGGCTGGCAGATACGCAGTATTTT
>TRBV5-1|-|-|14|TRBJ1-1
CASSSRDSNTEAFF
TGCGCCAGCAGCTCCCGGGACTCGAACACTGAAGCTTTCTTT
>TRBV2|-|-|14|TRBJ1-2
CASSPTGFAYGYTF
TGTGCCAGCAGTCCTACAGGGTTTGCCTATGGCTACACCTTC
>TRBV4-3|TRBD1|once|15|TRBJ2-1
CASSRGQGIYNEQFF
TGCGCCAGCAGCCGGGGACAGGGGATCTACAATGAGCAGTTCTTC
>TRBV27|-|-|12|TRBJ2-5
CASSLQGETQYF
TGTGCCAGCAGTTTACAGGGCGAGACCCAGTACTTC
>TRBV7-8|-|-|16|TRBJ2-3
CASSLEDYRSGDTQYF
TGTGCCAGCAGCTTAGAGGACTACCGGAGTGGAGATACGCAGTATTTT
>TRBV28|TRBD2|-|16|TRBJ2-1
CASSTSRGGAYNEQFF
TGTGCCAGCAGTACGTCCCGCGGGGGGGCATACAATGAGCAGTTCTTC
>TRBV13|TRBD2|-|20|TRBJ2-7
CASSLVAKVLAGTSSYEQYF
TGTGCCAGCAGCTTAGTGGCCAAGGTATTAGCGGGTACGAGCTCCTACGAGCAGTACTTC
>TRBV19|-|once|11|TRBJ2-7
CANLETGEQYF
TGTGCCAACCTAGAAACAGGGGAGCAGTACTTC
>TRBV28|TRBD1|-|16|TRBJ1-4
CASSFPRTGGEEKLFF
TGTGCCAGCAGTTTCCCCAGGACAGGGGGTGAGGAAAAACTGTTTTTT
>TRBV7-9|TRBD2|-|16|TRBJ2-5
CASSLVLTSSQETQYF
TGTGCCAGCAGCTTAGTTCTGACTAGCTCCCAAGAGACCCAGTACTTC
>TRBV5-1|-|-|18|TRBJ2-7
CASSSRSSTGVSGYEQYF
TGCGCCAGCAGCTCGCGGTCATCCACTGGGGTTAGCGGCTACGAGCAGTACTTC
>TRBV7-2|-|few|15|TRBJ1-3
CASSFSGYSGNTIYF
TGTGCCAGCAGCTTTAGCGGATACTCTGGAAACACCATATATTTT
>TRBV6-5|TRBD1|few|15|TRBJ1-1
CASSFDRGPGTEAFF
TGTGCCAGCAGTTTTGACAGGGGGCCGGGCACTGAAGCTTTCTTT
>TRBV29-1|-|-|12|TRBJ1-2
CSVAIGMSGYTF
TGCAGCGTTGCCATCGGGATGAGTGGCTACACCTTC
>TRBV4-2|TRBD2|-|19|TRBJ2-2
CASSQVRLAGQKRTGELFF
TGTGCCAGCAGCCAAGTCCGCCTAGCGGGTCAAAAAAGGACCGGGGAGCTGTTTTTT
>TRBV7-9|TRBD1|-|15|TRBJ1-2
CASSLEGGQVYGYTF
TGTGCCAGCAGCTTAGAGGGGGGACAGGTCTATGGCTACACCTTC
>TRBV13|TRBD2|-|15|TRBJ2-3
CASSLEGLGSDTQYF
TGTGCCAGCAGCTTAGAGGGACTAGGATCAGATACGCAGTATTTT
>TRBV19|-|-|15|TRBJ2-5
CASSKASGVQETQYF
TGTGCCAGTAGTAAGGCGTCAGGGGTACAAGAGACCCAGTACTTC
>TRBV11-2|TRBD1|-|13|TRBJ1-2
CASSNGTVYGYTF
TGTGCCAGCAGCAACGGGACAGTCTATGGCTACACCTTC
>TRBV28|-|-|12|TRBJ1-2
CASSSQGYGYTF
TGTGCCAGCAGTTCACAGGGATATGGCTACACCTTC
>TRBV6-1|TRBD1|-|15|TRBJ2-7
CASRSRDRVWYEQYF
TGTGCCAGCAGGTCCCGGGACAGGGTTTGGTACGAGCAGTACTTC
>TRBV30|-|few|12|TRBJ1-2
CAWSRGSGGYTF
TGTGCCTGGAGTAGGGGGTCGGGCGGCTACACCTTC
>TRBV5-6|TRBD2|-|15|TRBJ2-2
CASSLLSGSTGELFF
TGTGCCAGCAGCTTGTTAAGCGGGAGTACCGGGGAGCTGTTTTTT
>TRBV7-9|TRBD1|-|17|TRBJ1-4
CASSGGKTGMSDEKLFF
TGTGCCAGCAGCGGCGGCAAGACAGGGATGAGCGATGAAAAACTGTTTTTT